These T cell receptor beta chains were read from a single sample in a study of blood T cell repertoires in COVID-19. Measured with immunoSEQ multiplex PCR; TCRdb has only the in-frame clones, and not every one. Among fewer than 200,000 clones, 87% were seen once, and the ten largest hold more than 1.5%. The sequenced material came from peripheral blood. The receptors shown here come from a woman aged 45 to 65 with acute or convalescent COVID-19. The CDR3 runs from the conserved cysteine through the conserved F or W. D genes are given only for firm matches. Clone size appears in some rows only: once, few, many, or a class for an expanded clone.

CDR3aa	CDR3nt	d_gene	len	v_gene	abundance	j_gene
CASILAGGPTDTQYF	TGTGCCAGCATCCTGGCGGGGGGGCCCACAGATACGCAGTATTTT	TRBD2	15	TRBV7-9	NA	TRBJ2-3
CASSVGKFHGYTF	TGTGCCAGCAGTGTCGGGAAGTTTCATGGCTACACCTTC	NA	13	TRBV2	few	TRBJ1-2
CASSLRGLNTEAFF	TGTGCCAGCAGCCTCAGGGGGCTGAACACTGAAGCTTTCTTT	TRBD1	14	TRBV14	NA	TRBJ1-1
CAAQPGRGEKLFF	TGTGCCGCACAGCCTGGCCGCGGGGAAAAACTGTTTTTT	NA	13	TRBV24-1	NA	TRBJ1-4
CASSVGAILAGGQETQYF	TGTGCCAGCAGCGTAGGTGCAATACTAGCGGGAGGGCAAGAGACCCAGTACTTC	TRBD2	18	TRBV9	NA	TRBJ2-5
CSVDRVGTQYF	TGCAGCGTTGACCGGGTAGGGACCCAGTACTTC	NA	11	TRBV29-1	NA	TRBJ2-5
CASSLGLAGAPRRTGELFF	TGTGCCAGCAGCTTGGGTCTAGCGGGAGCGCCTCGACGCACCGGGGAGCTGTTTTTT	TRBD2	19	TRBV5-6	few	TRBJ2-2
CAWRTISTDTQYF	TGTGCCTGGAGAACTATTAGCACAGATACGCAGTATTTT	NA	13	TRBV30	NA	TRBJ2-3
CASSRGGGTYEQYF	TGTGCCAGCAGCCGAGGGGGGGGAACCTACGAGCAGTACTTC	NA	14	TRBV6-5	NA	TRBJ2-7
CAWATQKFSSEQYF	TGTGCCTGGGCCACGCAGAAGTTTTCCTCCGAGCAGTACTTC	NA	14	TRBV30	NA	TRBJ2-7
CASSQDTHNQPQHF	TGTGCCAGCAGCCAGGACACCCACAATCAGCCCCAGCATTTT	NA	14	TRBV9	NA	TRBJ1-5
CATSDTGEKETQYF	TGTGCCACCAGTGATACAGGAGAGAAAGAGACCCAGTACTTC	NA	14	TRBV24-1	once	TRBJ2-5
CASSDPNNRGRYYGYTF	TGTGCCAGCAGTGATCCGAATAACAGGGGGCGATACTATGGCTACACCTTC	TRBD1	17	TRBV6-1	once	TRBJ1-2
CASPPSGGLIFTDTQYF	TGTGCCAGCCCCCCTAGCGGGGGGCTTATATTCACAGATACGCAGTATTTT	TRBD2	17	TRBV28	NA	TRBJ2-3
CATLVGQGASEQYF	TGTGCCACACTCGTGGGCCAGGGGGCAAGCGAGCAGTACTTC	TRBD1	14	TRBV7-8	NA	TRBJ2-7
CASSFDSYTEAFF	TGTGCCAGCAGCTTTGACAGTTACACTGAAGCTTTCTTT	NA	13	TRBV7-2	NA	TRBJ1-1
CASSLSLAGTGELFF	TGTGCCAGCAGTTTATCGTTGGCGGGAACCGGGGAGCTGTTTTTT	NA	15	TRBV28	NA	TRBJ2-2
CACRDRVGYGYTF	TGTGCCTGTCGGGACAGGGTAGGCTATGGCTACACCTTC	TRBD1	13	TRBV30	NA	TRBJ1-2
CASSYSRGGLGYTF	TGTGCCAGCAGTTACTCGAGGGGAGGACTTGGCTACACCTTC	NA	14	TRBV6-5	NA	TRBJ1-2
CAWSGVGQRETQYF	TGTGCCTGGAGTGGGGTAGGCCAGCGGGAGACCCAGTACTTC	NA	14	TRBV30	NA	TRBJ2-5
CASSPAQGPNTEAFF	TGTGCCAGCTCACCTGCCCAGGGCCCCAACACTGAAGCTTTCTTT	NA	15	TRBV18	NA	TRBJ1-1
CASSLDSRYTIYF	TGTGCCAGCAGCTTAGACTCTCGATACACCATATATTTT	NA	13	TRBV7-8	NA	TRBJ1-3
CASRLTGMNTEAFF	TGTGCCAGTAGGTTGACAGGGATGAACACTGAAGCTTTCTTT	TRBD1	14	TRBV19	NA	TRBJ1-1
CASSLSLPGQTSSGELFF	TGTGCCAGCAGTTTGTCACTTCCGGGACAGACATCTTCCGGGGAGCTGTTTTTT	TRBD1	18	TRBV27	NA	TRBJ2-2
CASSLGTASYEQYF	TGCGCCAGCAGCTTGGGGACAGCGTCCTACGAGCAGTACTTC	NA	14	TRBV5-1	once	TRBJ2-7
CASSQASDRKNEKLFF	TGCGCCAGCAGCCAAGCTTCGGACAGGAAAAATGAAAAACTGTTTTTT	TRBD1	16	TRBV4-3	NA	TRBJ1-4
CASSQEPQASDQPQHF	TGCGCCAGCAGTCAAGAGCCACAGGCCTCCGATCAGCCCCAGCATTTT	NA	16	TRBV23-1	NA	TRBJ1-5
CAWMWSRDTEAFF	TGTGCCTGGATGTGGAGCCGGGACACTGAAGCTTTCTTT	NA	13	TRBV30	once	TRBJ1-1
CASTIDRHYEQYF	TGCGCCAGCACGATTGACAGGCACTACGAGCAGTACTTC	NA	13	TRBV5-1	NA	TRBJ2-7
CASSEGLPFTDTQYF	TGTGCCAGCAGCGAGGGACTCCCATTCACAGATACGCAGTATTTT	NA	15	TRBV2	NA	TRBJ2-3
CASSIDAGASGNTIYF	TGTGCCAGTAGTATAGATGCGGGGGCCTCTGGAAACACCATATATTTT	NA	16	TRBV19	NA	TRBJ1-3
CASSLALTGDNTEAFF	TGCGCCAGCAGCTTGGCCCTAACAGGAGATAACACTGAAGCTTTCTTT	NA	16	TRBV5-1	NA	TRBJ1-1
CASKTPQGGYGYTF	TGCGCCAGCAAAACCCCCCAAGGAGGCTATGGCTACACCTTC	NA	14	TRBV5-1	NA	TRBJ1-2
CSASGREEQFF	TGCAGTGCTAGCGGGAGGGAGGAGCAGTTCTTC	TRBD2	11	TRBV20-1	once	TRBJ2-1
CATQDKRYSNQPQHF	TGTGCCACCCAGGACAAGCGATATAGCAATCAGCCCCAGCATTTT	NA	15	TRBV15	NA	TRBJ1-5
CASSATSGTLRYTQYF	TGTGCCAGCAGCGCGACTAGCGGAACTTTGAGGTATACGCAGTATTTT	TRBD2	16	TRBV9	NA	TRBJ2-3
CAAQSTDTQYF	TGTGCCGCACAGAGCACAGATACGCAGTATTTT	NA	11	TRBV30	NA	TRBJ2-3
CASGLSGGYTF	TGTGCTAGTGGTTTGTCGGGTGGCTACACCTTC	NA	11	TRBV12-5	NA	TRBJ1-2
CAISWGLTDTQYF	TGTGCCATCAGTTGGGGACTAACGGATACGCAGTATTTT	TRBD2	13	TRBV10-3	NA	TRBJ2-3
CAISDSSGSSYEQYF	TGTGCCATCAGTGATTCTAGCGGGAGTTCTTACGAGCAGTACTTC	TRBD2	15	TRBV10-3	NA	TRBJ2-7
CASSFNLEPAYEQYF	TGTGCCAGCAGCTTTAATCTAGAACCAGCCTACGAGCAGTACTTC	NA	15	TRBV7-9	NA	TRBJ2-7
CASSSTSGNDNEQFF	TGTGCCAGCAGCTCAACTAGCGGGAATGACAATGAGCAGTTCTTC	TRBD2	15	TRBV7-9	few	TRBJ2-1
CASSDGQSNQPQHF	TGTGCCAGCAGTGATGGACAGAGCAATCAGCCCCAGCATTTT	NA	14	TRBV25-1	NA	TRBJ1-5
CASSPIGGANTEAFF	TGTGCCAGCAGCCCCATTGGGGGGGCCAACACTGAAGCTTTCTTT	NA	15	TRBV11-3	NA	TRBJ1-1
CASSWGHSSYNEQFF	TGTGCCAGCAGCTGGGGACATAGCTCCTACAATGAGCAGTTCTTC	NA	15	TRBV7-7	NA	TRBJ2-1
CASSIGTPSNQPQHF	TGTGCCAGTAGTATAGGGACACCCAGCAATCAGCCCCAGCATTTT	NA	15	TRBV19	NA	TRBJ1-5
CAIKEREVSDEQYF	TGTGCCATCAAGGAGCGGGAGGTCAGCGACGAGCAGTACTTC	TRBD2	14	TRBV10-3	NA	TRBJ2-7
CASSYSFSRDQPQHF	TGTGCCAGCAGTTACTCGTTCTCTCGGGATCAGCCCCAGCATTTT	NA	15	TRBV6-5	NA	TRBJ1-5
CASSPPGFNYGYTF	TGTGCCAGCAGCCCACCAGGGTTTAACTATGGCTACACCTTC	NA	14	TRBV9	NA	TRBJ1-2
CASSLAGALGETQYF	TGTGCCAGCAGCCTAGCGGGGGCCCTTGGAGAGACCCAGTACTTC	TRBD2	15	TRBV3-1/TRBV3-2	once	TRBJ2-5
CATSRGEAGYGEKLFF	TGTGCCACCAGCAGAGGGGAGGCAGGGTATGGAGAAAAACTGTTTTTT	NA	16	TRBV15	NA	TRBJ1-4